This T cell receptor beta chain was sequenced for a study of T cell responses to AZD1222 COVID-19 vaccine. Germline lookup yields CDR1 MDHEN and CDR2 SYDVKM. CDR3 size: 16 residues. With 1 base removed from V and 0 bases from J, the gap between germline ends came to 10 bases. Clones were read by immunoSEQ multiplex PCR, and TCRdb kept only the in-frame ones, dropping some. The repertoire has tens of thousands of clones, more than 70% of them found once; the top ten carry 9% to 10%. Overall study results and limits: Clonal diversity was possibly underestimated, and white British individuals and females predominated among donors.

In regard to this clone: The antigen is not known.

The sample was peripheral blood, taken 28 days after the second dose of the MenACWY control vaccine. The sequence was collected from an adult who received the MenACWY meningococcal vaccine as a control. V gene TRBV28 combines with J gene TRBJ1-3, with a tentative D call TRBD1 (6 bases). The CDR3 bases are TGTGCCAGCAGTTTATATCGCAGGGGCTCTGGAAACACCATATATTTT. Its translation is CASSLYRRGSGNTIYF.